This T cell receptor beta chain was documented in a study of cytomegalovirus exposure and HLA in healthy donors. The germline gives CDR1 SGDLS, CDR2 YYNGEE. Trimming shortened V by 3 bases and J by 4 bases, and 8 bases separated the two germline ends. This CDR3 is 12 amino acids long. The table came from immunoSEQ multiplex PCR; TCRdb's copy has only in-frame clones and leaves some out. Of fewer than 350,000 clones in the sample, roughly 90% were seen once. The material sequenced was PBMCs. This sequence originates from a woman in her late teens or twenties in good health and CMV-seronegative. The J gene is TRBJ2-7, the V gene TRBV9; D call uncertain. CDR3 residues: CASSGSRYEQYF. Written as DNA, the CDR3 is TGTGCCAGCAGCGGGAGTCGATACGAGCAGTACTTC.